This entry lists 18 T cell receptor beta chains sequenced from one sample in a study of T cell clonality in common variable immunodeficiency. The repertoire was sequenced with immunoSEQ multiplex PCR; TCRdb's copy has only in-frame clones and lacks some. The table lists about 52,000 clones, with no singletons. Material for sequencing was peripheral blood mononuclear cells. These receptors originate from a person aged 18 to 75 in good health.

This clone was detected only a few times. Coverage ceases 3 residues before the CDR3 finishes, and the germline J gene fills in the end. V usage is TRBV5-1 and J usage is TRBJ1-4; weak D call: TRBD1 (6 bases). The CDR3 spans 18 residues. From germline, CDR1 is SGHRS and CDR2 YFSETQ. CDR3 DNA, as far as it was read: TGCGCCAGCAGCTTGACCCTACGGACAGACTCTGGGGCCAACGTA. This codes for CASSLTLRTDSGANV. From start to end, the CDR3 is CASSLTLRTDSGANVLFF.

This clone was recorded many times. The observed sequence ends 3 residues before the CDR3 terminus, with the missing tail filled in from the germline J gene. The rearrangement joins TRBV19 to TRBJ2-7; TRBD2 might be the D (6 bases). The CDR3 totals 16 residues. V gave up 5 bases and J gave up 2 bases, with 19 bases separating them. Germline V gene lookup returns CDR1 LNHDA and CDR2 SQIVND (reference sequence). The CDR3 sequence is CASSGSGGRNTYEQYF. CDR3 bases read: TGTGCCAGTAGTGGCTCCGGGGGACGCAATACCTACGAG.

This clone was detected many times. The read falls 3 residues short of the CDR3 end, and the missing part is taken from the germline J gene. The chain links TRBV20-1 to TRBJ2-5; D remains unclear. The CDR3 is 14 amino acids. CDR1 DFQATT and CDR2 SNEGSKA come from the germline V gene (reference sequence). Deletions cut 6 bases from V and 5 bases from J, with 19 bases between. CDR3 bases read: TGCAGTGCCCACTTCCTCTCAGGTGGGGAGACC. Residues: CSAHFLSGGET. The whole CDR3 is CSAHFLSGGETQYF.

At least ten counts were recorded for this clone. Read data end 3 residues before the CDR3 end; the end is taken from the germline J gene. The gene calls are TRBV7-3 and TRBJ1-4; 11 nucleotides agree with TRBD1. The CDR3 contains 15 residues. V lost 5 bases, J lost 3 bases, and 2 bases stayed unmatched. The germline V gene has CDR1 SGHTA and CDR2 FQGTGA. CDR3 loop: CASSRTGGPNEKLFF. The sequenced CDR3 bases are TGTGCCAGCAGCCGGACAGGGGGCCCTAATGAAAAA.

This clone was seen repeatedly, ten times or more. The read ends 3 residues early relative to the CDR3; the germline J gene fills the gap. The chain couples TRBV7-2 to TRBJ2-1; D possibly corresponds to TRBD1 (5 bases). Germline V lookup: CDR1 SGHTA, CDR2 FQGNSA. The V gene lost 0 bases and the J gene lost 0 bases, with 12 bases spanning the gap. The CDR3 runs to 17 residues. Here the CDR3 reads CASSLAGLLSSYNEQFF. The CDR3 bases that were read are TGTGCCAGCAGCTTAGCGGGGCTGTTGAGCTCCTACAATGAG.

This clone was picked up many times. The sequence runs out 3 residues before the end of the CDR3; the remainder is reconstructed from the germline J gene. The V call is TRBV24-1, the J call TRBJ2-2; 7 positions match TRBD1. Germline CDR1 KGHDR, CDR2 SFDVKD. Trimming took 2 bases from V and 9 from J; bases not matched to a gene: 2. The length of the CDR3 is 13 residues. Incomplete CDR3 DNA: TGTGCCACCAGTGATTCAGGGGGAAGGGAG. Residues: CATSDSGGRE. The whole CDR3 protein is CATSDSGGRELFF.

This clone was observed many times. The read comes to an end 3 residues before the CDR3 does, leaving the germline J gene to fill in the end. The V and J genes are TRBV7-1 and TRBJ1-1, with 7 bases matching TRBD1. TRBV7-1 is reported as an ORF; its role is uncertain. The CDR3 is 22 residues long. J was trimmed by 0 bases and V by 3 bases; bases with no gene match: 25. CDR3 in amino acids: CASSSDRVGNLVLSPMNTEAFF. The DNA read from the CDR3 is TGTGCCAGCAGCTCCGACAGGGTGGGCAACCTGGTCCTGTCGCCTATGAACACTGAA.

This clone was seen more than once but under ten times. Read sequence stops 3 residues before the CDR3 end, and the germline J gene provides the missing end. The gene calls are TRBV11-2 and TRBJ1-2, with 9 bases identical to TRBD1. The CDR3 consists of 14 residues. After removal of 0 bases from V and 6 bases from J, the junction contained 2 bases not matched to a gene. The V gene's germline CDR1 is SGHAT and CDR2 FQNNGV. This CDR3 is CASSLEGQGNGYTF. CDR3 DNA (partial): TGTGCCAGCAGCTTAGAGGGACAGGGTAATGGC. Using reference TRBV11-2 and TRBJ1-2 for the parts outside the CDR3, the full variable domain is EAGVAQSPRYKIIEKRQSVAFWCNPISGHATLYWYQQILGQGPKLLIQFQNNGVVDDSQLPKDRFSAERLKGVDSTLKIQPAKLEDSAVYLCASSLEGQGNGYTFGSGTRLTVV.

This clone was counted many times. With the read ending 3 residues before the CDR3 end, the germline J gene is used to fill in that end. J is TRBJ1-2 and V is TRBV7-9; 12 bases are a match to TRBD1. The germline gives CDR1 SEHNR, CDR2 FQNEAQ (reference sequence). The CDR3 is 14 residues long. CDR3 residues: CASSWGQGALSYTF. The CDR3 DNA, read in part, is TGTGCCAGCAGCTGGGGACAGGGGGCGCTTAGC.

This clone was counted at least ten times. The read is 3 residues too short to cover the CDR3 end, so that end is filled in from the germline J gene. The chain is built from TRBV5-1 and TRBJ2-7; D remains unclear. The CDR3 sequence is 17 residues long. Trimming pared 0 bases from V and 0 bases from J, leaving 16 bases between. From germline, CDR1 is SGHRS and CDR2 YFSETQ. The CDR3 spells CASSLAPVGTGSYEQYF. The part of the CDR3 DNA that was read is TGCGCCAGCAGCTTGGCCCCCGTCGGCACGGGCTCCTACGAG.

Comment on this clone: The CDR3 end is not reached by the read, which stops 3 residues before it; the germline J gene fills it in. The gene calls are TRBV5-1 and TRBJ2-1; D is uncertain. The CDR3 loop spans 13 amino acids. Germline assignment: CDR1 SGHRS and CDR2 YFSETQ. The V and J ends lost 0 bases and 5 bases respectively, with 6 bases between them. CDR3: CASSLGSDNEQFF. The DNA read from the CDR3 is TGCGCCAGCAGCTTGGGAAGCGACAATGAG.

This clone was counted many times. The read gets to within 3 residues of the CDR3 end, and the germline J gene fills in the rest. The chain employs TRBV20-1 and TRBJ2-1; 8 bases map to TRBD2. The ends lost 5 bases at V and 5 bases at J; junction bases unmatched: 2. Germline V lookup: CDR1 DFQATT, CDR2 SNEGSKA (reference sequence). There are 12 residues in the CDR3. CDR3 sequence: CSAPGLDNEQFF. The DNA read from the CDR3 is TGCAGTGCTCCGGGACTAGACAATGAG.

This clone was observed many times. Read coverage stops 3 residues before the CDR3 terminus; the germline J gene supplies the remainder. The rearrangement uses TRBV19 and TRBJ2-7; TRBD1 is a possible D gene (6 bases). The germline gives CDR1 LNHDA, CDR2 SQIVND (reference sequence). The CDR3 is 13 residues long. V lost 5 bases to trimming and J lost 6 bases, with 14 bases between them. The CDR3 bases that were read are TGTGCCAGTAGTGGGGGTACAGGGTTCGAG. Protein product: CASSGGTGFE. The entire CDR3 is CASSGGTGFEQYF.

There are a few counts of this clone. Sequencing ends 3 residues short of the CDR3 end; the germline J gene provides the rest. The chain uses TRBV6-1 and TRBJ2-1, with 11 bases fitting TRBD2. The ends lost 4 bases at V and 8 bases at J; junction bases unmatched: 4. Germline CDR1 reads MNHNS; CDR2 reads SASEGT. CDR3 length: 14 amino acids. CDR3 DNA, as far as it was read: TGTGCCAGCAGTGGACTAGCGGGGTTGGATGAG. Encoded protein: CASSGLAGLDE. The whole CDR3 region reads CASSGLAGLDEQFF.

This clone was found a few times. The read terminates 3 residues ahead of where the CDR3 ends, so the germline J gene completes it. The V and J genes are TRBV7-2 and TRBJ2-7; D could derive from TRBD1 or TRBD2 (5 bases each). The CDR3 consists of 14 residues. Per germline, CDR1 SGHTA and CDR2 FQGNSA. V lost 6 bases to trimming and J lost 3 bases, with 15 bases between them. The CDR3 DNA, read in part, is TGTGCCAGCAGTAGGGAGAGAACAGGCTACGAG. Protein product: CASSRERTGYE. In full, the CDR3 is CASSRERTGYEQYF.

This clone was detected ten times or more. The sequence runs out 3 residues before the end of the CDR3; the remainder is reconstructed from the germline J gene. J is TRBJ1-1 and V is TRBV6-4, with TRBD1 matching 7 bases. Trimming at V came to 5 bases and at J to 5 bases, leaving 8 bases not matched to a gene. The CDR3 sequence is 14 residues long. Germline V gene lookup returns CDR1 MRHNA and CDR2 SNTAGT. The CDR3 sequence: CASSRQGIGTEAFF. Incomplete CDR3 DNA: TGTGCCAGCAGTCGACAGGGAATAGGAACTGAA.

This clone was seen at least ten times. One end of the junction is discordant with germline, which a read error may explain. The CDR3 loop is CLAGGTKGETQYF. Partial CDR3 DNA: TGCTTAGCGGGGGGGACGAAGGGAGAGACC. The chain recombines TRBV7-9 with TRBJ2-5, with 11 bases identical to TRBD2. Read sequence stops 3 residues before the CDR3 end, and the germline J gene provides the missing end. Per the germline V gene, CDR1 is SEHNR and CDR2 is FQNEAQ (reference sequence). CDR3 length equals 13 residues.

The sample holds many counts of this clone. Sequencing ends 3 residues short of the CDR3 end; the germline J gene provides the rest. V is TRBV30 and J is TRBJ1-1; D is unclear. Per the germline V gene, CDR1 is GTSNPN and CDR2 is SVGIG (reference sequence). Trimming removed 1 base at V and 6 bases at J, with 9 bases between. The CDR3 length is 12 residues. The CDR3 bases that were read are TGTGCCTGGAGTGGGCAATACGCTGAA. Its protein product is CAWSGQYAE. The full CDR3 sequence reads CAWSGQYAEAFF. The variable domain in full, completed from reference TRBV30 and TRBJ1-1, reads SQTIHQWPATLVQPVGSPLSLECTVEGTSNPNLYWYRQAAGRGLQLLFYSVGIGQISSEVPQNLSASRPQDRQFILSSKKLLLSDSGFYLCAWSGQYAEAFFGQGTRLTVV.